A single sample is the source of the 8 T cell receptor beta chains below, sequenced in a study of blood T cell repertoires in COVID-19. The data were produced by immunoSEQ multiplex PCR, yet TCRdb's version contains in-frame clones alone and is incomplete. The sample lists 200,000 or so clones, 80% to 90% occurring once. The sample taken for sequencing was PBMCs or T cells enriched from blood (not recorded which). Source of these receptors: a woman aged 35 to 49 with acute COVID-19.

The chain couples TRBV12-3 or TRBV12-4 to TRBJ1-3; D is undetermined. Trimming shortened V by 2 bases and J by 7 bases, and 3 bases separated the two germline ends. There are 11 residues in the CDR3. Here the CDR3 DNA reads TGTGCCAGCAGTTTACGGAACACCATATATTTT. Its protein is CASSLRNTIYF.

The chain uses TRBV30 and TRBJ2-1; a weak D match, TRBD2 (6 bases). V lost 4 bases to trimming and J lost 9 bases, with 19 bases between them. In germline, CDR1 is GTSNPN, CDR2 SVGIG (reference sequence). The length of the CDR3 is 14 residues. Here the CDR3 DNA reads TGTGCCTGGACGGGGGATCTGGGGGGTGCTGAGCAGTTCTTC. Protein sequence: CAWTGDLGGAEQFF.

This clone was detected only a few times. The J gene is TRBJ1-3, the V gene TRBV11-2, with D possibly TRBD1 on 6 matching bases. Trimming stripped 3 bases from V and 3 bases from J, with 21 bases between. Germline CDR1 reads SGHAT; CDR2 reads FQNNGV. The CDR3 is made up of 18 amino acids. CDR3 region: CASSLGGPMRLFGNTIYF. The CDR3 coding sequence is TGTGCCAGCAGCTTGGGGGGGCCAATGCGCCTTTTTGGAAACACCATATATTTT.

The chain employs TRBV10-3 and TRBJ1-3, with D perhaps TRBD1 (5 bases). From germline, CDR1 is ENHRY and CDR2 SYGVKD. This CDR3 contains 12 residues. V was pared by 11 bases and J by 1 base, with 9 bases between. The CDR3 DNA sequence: TGTGCCGTTTCAGGGTCTGGAAACACCATATATTTT. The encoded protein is CAVSGSGNTIYF.

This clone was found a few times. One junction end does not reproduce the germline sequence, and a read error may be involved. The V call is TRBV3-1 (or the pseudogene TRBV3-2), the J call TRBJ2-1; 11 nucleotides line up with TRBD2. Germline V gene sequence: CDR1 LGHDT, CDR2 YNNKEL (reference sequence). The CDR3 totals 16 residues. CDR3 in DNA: TGTGCCAGCAGCCACCTTGGGGGGACTAGCGGAGGTGGGTGGGTCTTC. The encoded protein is CASSHLGGTSGGGWVF.

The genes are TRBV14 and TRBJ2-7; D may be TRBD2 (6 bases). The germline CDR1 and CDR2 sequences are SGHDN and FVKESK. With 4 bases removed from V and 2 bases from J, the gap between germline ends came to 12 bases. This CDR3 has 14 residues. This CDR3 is CASSRRGGPYEQYF. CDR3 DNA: TGTGCCAGCAGCCGGAGGGGAGGACCCTACGAGCAGTACTTC.

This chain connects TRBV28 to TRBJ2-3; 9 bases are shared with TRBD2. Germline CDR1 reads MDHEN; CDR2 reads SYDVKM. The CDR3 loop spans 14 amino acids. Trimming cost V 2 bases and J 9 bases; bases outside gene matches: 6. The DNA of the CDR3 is TGTGCCAGCAGTTTAATGTTAGCGGGAGACACGCAGTATTTT. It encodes CASSLMLAGDTQYF.

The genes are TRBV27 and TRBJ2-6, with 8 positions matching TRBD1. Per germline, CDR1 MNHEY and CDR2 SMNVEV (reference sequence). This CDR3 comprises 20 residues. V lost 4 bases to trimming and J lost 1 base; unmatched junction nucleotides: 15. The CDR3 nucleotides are TGTGCCAGCAGTTCCGGGACAGGAGTCTTTTTTCTTTCTGGGGCCAACGTCCTGACTTTC. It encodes CASSSGTGVFFLSGANVLTF.